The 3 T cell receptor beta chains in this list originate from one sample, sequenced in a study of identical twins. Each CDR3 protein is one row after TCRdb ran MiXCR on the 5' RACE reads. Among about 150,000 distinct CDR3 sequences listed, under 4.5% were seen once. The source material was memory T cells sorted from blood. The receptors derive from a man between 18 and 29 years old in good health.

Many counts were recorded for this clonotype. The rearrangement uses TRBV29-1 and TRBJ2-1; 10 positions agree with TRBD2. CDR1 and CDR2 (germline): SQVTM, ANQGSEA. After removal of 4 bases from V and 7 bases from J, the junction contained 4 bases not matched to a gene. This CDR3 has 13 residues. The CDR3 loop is CSVVLAGMNEQFF. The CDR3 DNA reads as TGCAGCGTTGTACTAGCGGGAATGAATGAGCAGTTCTTC.

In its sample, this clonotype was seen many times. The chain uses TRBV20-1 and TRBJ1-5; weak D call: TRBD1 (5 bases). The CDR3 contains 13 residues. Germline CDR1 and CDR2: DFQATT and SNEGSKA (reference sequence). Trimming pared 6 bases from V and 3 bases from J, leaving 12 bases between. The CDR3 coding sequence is TGCAGTGCAAGTGACAGTTCCAATCAGCCCCAGCATTTT. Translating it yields CSASDSSNQPQHF.

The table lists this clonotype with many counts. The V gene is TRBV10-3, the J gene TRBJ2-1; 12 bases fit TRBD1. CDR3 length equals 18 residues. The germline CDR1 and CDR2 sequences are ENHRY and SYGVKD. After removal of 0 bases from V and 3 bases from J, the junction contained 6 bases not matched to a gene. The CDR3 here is CAISESGTGGRGYNEQFF. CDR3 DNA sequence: TGTGCCATCAGTGAGTCGGGGACAGGGGGCCGCGGCTACAATGAGCAGTTCTTC.